This TCR beta chain is drawn from a study of OX40 agonist ivuxolimab in advanced cancers. Germline values: CDR1 MNHEY, CDR2 SVGAGI. The length of the CDR3 is 13 residues. V was trimmed by 8 bases and J by 4 bases, leaving 12 bases between them. Using immunoSEQ multiplex PCR, the repertoire was profiled, and TCRdb retains in-frame clones only, with some absent. The top ten hold 5.5% to 8.5% of the sample, which has about 48,000 clones, 85% to 95% seen once. This clone has a single count. This sample comprised CD4+ or CD8+ T cells sorted from blood, obtained in a trial of the OX40 agonist ivuxolimab. This rearrangement joins TRBV6-5 to TRBJ2-1; a weak D match, TRBD2 (7 bases). This TCR was sampled from an adult with an advanced solid tumor such as melanoma, head and neck, liver or kidney cancer. Here the CDR3 reads CASSGGLYNEQFF. DNA for the CDR3: TGTGCCAGCTCCGGGGGGCTGTACAATGAGCAGTTCTTC.